These 16 T cell receptor beta chains came from one sample sequenced in a study of T cells in Graves' hyperthyroidism and ophthalmopathy. Amplified TCR beta CDR3 regions derived from RNA transcripts. Primed by the HTBI set, a first-round RT-PCR was run on the TCR CDR3. A single record per CDR3 protein comes from TCRdb applying MiXCR to the multiplex PCR reads. The sample carries about 640,000 distinct CDR3 sequences, over 40% recorded once. The sequenced sample consisted of peripheral blood or thyroid tissue (not recorded which). The receptor set was obtained from an adult man with Graves' disease, either hyperthyroidism or ophthalmopathy (not recorded which).

About this clonotype itself: This may stem from a read error, because a much larger clone lies one nucleotide away. This chain connects TRBV7-6 to TRBJ2-7; D may correspond to TRBD1 or TRBD2 (5 bases each). The germline V gene has CDR1 SGHVS and CDR2 FNYEAQ. This CDR3 has 13 residues. CDR3 region: CAGSLGDRSEQYF. CDR3 sequence (DNA): TGTGCCGGCAGCTTGGGAGACAGATCCGAGCAGTACTTC. The full variable domain, rest sourced from reference TRBV7-6 and TRBJ2-7, is GAGVSQSPRYKVTKRGQDVALRCDPISGHVSLYWYRQALGQGPEFLTYFNYEAQQDKSGLPNDRFSAERPEGSISTLTIQRTEQRDSAMYRCAGSLGDRSEQYFGPGTRLTVT.

Turning to this clonotype: One end of the junction does not line up with germline, which may come from a read error. The chain joins TRBV14 to TRBJ2-7, with TRBD1 as a possible D gene (5 bases). Germline V gene data show CDR1 as SGHDN and CDR2 as FVKESK. The length of the CDR3 is 13 residues. The CDR3 DNA sequence: TGTGCCGGCAGCCAAGGACAAGAATCTATACAGTACTTC. It yields the protein CAGSQGQESIQYF.

V usage is TRBV10-2 and J usage is TRBJ2-5; TRBD2 aligns across 9 bases. This CDR3 is built from 15 residues. CDR1 is WSHSY, CDR2 SAAADI, per germline. The V and J ends lost 4 bases and 1 base, in that order; junction bases with no gene match: 4. CDR3 protein: CASSAQLAGQETQYF. The CDR3 nucleotides are TGCGCCAGCAGTGCCCAACTAGCGGGCCAAGAGACCCAGTACTTC.

Only a few counts were recorded for this clonotype. The V and J genes are TRBV9 and TRBJ2-7; D is undetermined. The V end lost 4 bases, the J end lost 5 bases, and 16 bases lay between the germline ends. Germline V lookup: CDR1 SGDLS, CDR2 YYNGEE. The CDR3 is made up of 14 amino acids. The CDR3 DNA reads TGTGCCAGCAGCCTCATGCTATCTTCAGACGAGCAGTACTTC. This codes for CASSLMLSSDEQYF.

This clonotype has more than one count but fewer than ten. The chain recombines TRBV6-5 with TRBJ2-5; TRBD2 matches at 7 bases. The V gene's germline CDR1 is MNHEY and CDR2 SVGAGI. The CDR3 totals 15 residues. V shed 5 bases and J 5 bases; nucleotides not matched to a gene: 11. CDR3 region: CASSPSGGGGETQYF. The CDR3 DNA reads as TGTGCCAGCAGTCCCTCGGGGGGTGGCGGGGAGACCCAGTACTTC.

This clonotype has a single count. The J gene is TRBJ1-5, the V gene TRBV6-5; D remains ambiguous. Trimming removed 3 bases from V and 2 bases from J, with 11 bases in between. Germline V lookup: CDR1 MNHEY, CDR2 SVGAGI. The CDR3 is made up of 15 amino acids. The CDR3: CASSYGRLGNQPQHF. DNA of the CDR3: TGTGCCAGCAGTTATGGTCGCTTGGGCAATCAGCCCCAGCATTTT.

This chain connects TRBV25-1 to TRBJ2-6, with TRBD1 as a possible D gene (5 bases). V lost 4 bases and J 9 bases, leaving 19 bases between the germline ends. The germline gives CDR1 MGHDK, CDR2 SYGVNS. The CDR3 covers 16 residues. The CDR3 loop is CASSGGLTDVGNVLTF. The CDR3 region has the DNA TGTGCCAGCAGTGGGGGCCTAACCGACGTCGGCAACGTCCTGACTTTC.

This sequence joins TRBV6-1 and TRBJ1-4; 10 bases fit TRBD1. The CDR3 runs to 14 residues. V trimming: 4 bases; J trimming: 6 bases; junction bases outside the gene matches: 2. Per the germline V gene, CDR1 is MNHNS and CDR2 is SASEGT. CDR3 residues: CASSGTGGDEKLFF. The CDR3 DNA follows: TGTGCCAGCAGTGGGACAGGGGGGGATGAAAAACTGTTTTTT.

This clonotype showed up many times. V gene TRBV5-4 combines with J gene TRBJ1-6; D unclear. CDR1 and CDR2 from the germline V gene are SGHNT and YYREEE (reference sequence). The V end was cut by 4 bases, the J end by 10 bases, with 15 bases between. CDR3 size: 14 residues. In DNA, the CDR3 is TGTGCCAGCAGCCCTACGAGAGCGGGATCACCCCTCCACTTT. This codes for CASSPTRAGSPLHF.

The chain uses TRBV7-1 and TRBJ1-6, with D perhaps matching TRBD1 (5 bases). TRBV7-1 is annotated as an ORF whose role is uncertain. Trimming stripped 3 bases from V and 14 bases from J, with 11 bases between. This CDR3 is built from 12 residues. The CDR3 protein is CASSSGGAALHF. In DNA, the CDR3 is TGTGCCAGCAGCTCCGGTGGGGCAGCCCTCCACTTT.

This chain links TRBV10-3 with TRBJ1-1; 8 bases match TRBD1. The CDR3 sequence is 12 residues long. V shed 5 bases, J shed 10 bases, and the junction held 6 bases outside the gene matches. Germline V lookup: CDR1 ENHRY, CDR2 SYGVKD. CDR3 region: CAISRGGQGAFF. The CDR3 nucleotides read TGTGCCATCAGTAGAGGAGGACAGGGAGCTTTCTTT.

The chain combines TRBV6-5 with TRBJ1-6, with D perhaps TRBD1 (5 bases). This CDR3 spans 13 amino acids. Trimming stripped 8 bases from V and 7 bases from J, with 12 bases between. Germline assignment: CDR1 MNHEY and CDR2 SVGAGI. The CDR3 sequence: CASADILNSPLHF. The CDR3 DNA reads as TGTGCCAGCGCGGACATTCTAAATTCACCCCTCCACTTT.

The sample holds many counts of this clonotype. V usage is TRBV29-1 and J usage is TRBJ1-1; a weak D match, TRBD1 (5 bases). V was pared by 3 bases and J by 11 bases, with 13 bases between. The CDR3 is made up of 11 amino acids. Looked up from germline, CDR1 is SQVTM and CDR2 is ANQGSEA. The CDR3 DNA is TGCAGCGTTGATGCGCAGGGTTGGGCTTTCTTT. This codes for CSVDAQGWAFF.

The rearrangement uses TRBV7-2 and TRBJ2-2; D not certain. This CDR3 spans 13 amino acids. Trimming took off 2 bases at V and 6 bases at J, with 7 bases between the two ends. CDR1 SGHTA and CDR2 FQGNSA come from the germline V gene. This chain's CDR3 is CASSLMVSGELFF. The CDR3 region has the DNA TGTGCCAGCAGCTTAATGGTTTCCGGGGAGCTGTTTTTT.

The rearrangement links TRBV29-1 to TRBJ1-1; D unclear. The CDR3 is made up of 12 amino acids. V lost 2 bases and J 1 base, leaving 5 bases between the germline ends. Germline assignment: CDR1 SQVTM and CDR2 ANQGSEA. The CDR3 reads CSVENRNTEAFF. The CDR3 nucleotides are TGCAGCGTTGAAAACAGGAACACTGAAGCTTTCTTT.

This clonotype was seen a handful of times. CDR3 residues: CASSLPFEGAGELFF. The CDR3 nucleotides are TGTGCCAGCAGCCTACCTTTTGAAGGGGCCGGGGAGCTGTTTTTT. The chain links TRBV7-3 to TRBJ2-2; tentatively, D is TRBD1 (5 bases). CDR1 and CDR2 from the germline V gene are SGHTA and FQGTGA. The length of the CDR3 is 15 residues. Trimming shortened V by 5 bases and J by 6 bases, and 16 bases separated the two germline ends.